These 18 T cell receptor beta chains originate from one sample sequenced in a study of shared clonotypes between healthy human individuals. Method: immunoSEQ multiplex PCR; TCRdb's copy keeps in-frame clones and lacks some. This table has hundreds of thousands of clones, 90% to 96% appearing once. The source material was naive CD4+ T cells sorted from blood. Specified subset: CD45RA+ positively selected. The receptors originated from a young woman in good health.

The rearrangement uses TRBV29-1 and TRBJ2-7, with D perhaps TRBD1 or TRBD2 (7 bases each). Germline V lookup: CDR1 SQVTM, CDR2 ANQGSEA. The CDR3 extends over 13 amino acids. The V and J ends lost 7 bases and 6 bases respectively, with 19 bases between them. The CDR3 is CSGGGDRVGEQYF. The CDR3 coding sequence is TGCAGCGGCGGGGGCGACAGGGTAGGCGAGCAGTACTTC.

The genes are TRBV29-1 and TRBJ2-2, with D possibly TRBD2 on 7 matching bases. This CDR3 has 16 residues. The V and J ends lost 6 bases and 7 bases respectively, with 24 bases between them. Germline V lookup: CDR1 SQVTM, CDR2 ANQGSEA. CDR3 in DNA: TGCAGCGTCCGCCCTGGGGGGGGGCGAAAAGGCGGGGAGCTGTTTTTT. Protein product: CSVRPGGGRKGGELFF.

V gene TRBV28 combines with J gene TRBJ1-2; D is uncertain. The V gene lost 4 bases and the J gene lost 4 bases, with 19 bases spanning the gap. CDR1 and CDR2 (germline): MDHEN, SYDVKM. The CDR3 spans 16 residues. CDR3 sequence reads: CASSSTGILYSYGYTF. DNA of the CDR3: TGTGCCAGCAGTTCTACCGGGATATTATATTCCTATGGCTACACCTTC.

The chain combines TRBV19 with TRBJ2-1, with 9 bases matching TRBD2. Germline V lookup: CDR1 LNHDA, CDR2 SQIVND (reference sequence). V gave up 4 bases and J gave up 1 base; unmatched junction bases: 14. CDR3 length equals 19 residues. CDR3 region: CASSRAPYSGSQSYNEQFF. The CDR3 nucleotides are TGTGCCAGTAGTAGAGCCCCGTATAGCGGGAGTCAGTCCTACAATGAGCAGTTCTTC. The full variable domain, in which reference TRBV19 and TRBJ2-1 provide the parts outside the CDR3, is DGGITQSPKYLFRKEGQNVTLSCEQNLNHDAMYWYRQDPGQGLRLIYYSQIVNDFQKGDIAEGYSVSREKKESFPLTVTSAQKNPTAFYLCASSRAPYSGSQSYNEQFFGPGTRLTVL.

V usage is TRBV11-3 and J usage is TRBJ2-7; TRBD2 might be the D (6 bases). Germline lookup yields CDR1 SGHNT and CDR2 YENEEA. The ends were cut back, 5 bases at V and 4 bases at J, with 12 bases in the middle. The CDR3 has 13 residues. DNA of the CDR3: TGTGCCAGCAGCCCCCGCGCGGGGTACGAGCAGTACTTC. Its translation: CASSPRAGYEQYF.

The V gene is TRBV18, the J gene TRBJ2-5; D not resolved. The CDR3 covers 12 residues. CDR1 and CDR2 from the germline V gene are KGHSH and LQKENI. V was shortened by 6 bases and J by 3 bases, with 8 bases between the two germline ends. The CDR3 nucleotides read TGTGCCAGCTCCCTAGACGAAGAGACCCAGTACTTC. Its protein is CASSLDEETQYF.

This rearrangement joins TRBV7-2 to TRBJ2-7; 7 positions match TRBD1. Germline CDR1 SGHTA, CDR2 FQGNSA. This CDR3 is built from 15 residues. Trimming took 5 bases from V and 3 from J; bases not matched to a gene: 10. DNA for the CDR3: TGTGCCAGCAGCGGGCCGGGACAGTATATCTACGAGCAGTACTTC. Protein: CASSGPGQYIYEQYF.

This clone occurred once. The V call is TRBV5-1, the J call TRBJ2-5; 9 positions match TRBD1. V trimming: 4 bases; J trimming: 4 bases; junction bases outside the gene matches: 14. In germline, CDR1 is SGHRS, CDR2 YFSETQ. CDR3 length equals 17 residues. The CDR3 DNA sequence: TGCGCCAGCAGCGACGGAGGGACAGGGAGGCTTTCAGAGACCCAGTACTTC. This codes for CASSDGGTGRLSETQYF.

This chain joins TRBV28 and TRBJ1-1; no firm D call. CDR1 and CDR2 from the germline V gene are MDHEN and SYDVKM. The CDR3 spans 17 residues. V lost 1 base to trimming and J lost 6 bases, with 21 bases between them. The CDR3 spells CASSLSSPGLGVAEAFF. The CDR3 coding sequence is TGTGCCAGCAGTTTATCCTCTCCGGGGTTGGGAGTAGCTGAAGCTTTCTTT.

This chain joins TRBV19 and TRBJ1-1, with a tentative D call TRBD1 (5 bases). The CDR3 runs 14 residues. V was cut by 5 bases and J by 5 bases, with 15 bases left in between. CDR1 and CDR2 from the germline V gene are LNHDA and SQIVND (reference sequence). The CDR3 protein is CASSSGPSGTEAFF. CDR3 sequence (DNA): TGTGCCAGTAGTTCCGGGCCGTCAGGGACTGAAGCTTTCTTT.

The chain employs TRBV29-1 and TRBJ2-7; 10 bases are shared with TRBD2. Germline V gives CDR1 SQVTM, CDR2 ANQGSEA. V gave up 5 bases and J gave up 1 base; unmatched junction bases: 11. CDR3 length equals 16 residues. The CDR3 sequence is CSVRTLAGVGSYEQYF. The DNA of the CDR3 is TGCAGCGTTCGAACGCTAGCGGGAGTAGGGTCCTACGAGCAGTACTTC.

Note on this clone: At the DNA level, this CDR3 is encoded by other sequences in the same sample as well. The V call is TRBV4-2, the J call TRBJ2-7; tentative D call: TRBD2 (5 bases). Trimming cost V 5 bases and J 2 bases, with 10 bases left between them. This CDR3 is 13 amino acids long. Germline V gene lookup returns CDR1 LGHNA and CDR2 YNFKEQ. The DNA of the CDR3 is TGTGCCAGCAGCTTAGCCGGGACCTACGAGCAGTACTTC. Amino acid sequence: CASSLAGTYEQYF.

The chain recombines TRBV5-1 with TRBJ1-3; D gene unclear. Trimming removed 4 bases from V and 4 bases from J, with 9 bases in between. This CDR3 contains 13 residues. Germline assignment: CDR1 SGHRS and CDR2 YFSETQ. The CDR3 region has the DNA TGCGCCAGCAGCGTATCAACAGGAAACACCATATATTTT. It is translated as CASSVSTGNTIYF.

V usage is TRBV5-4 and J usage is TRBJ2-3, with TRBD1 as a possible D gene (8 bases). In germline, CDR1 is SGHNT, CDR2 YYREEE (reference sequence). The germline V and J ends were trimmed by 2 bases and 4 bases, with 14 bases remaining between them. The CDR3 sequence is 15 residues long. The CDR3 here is CASSLDRGGPDTQYF. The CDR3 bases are TGTGCCAGCAGCTTAGACAGGGGAGGGCCAGATACGCAGTATTTT.

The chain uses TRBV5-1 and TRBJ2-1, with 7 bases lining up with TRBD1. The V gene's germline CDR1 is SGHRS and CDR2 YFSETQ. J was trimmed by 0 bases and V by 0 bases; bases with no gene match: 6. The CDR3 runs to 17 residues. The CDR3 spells CASSLVGQTYSYNEQFF. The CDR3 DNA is TGCGCCAGCAGCTTGGTGGGACAGACCTACTCCTACAATGAGCAGTTCTTC.

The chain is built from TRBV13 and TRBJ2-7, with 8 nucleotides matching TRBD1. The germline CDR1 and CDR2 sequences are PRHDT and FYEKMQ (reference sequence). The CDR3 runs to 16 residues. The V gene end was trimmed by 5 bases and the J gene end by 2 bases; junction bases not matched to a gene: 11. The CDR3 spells CASSVVGTGVPYEQYF. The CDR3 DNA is TGTGCCAGCAGCGTGGTCGGGACAGGCGTACCCTACGAGCAGTACTTC.

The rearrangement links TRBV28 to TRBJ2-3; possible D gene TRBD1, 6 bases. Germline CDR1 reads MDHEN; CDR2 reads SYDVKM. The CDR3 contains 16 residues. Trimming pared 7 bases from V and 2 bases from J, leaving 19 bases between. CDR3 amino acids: CASTINQGKDTDTQYF. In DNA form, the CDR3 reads TGTGCCAGCACCATAAACCAGGGGAAAGACACAGATACGCAGTATTTT.

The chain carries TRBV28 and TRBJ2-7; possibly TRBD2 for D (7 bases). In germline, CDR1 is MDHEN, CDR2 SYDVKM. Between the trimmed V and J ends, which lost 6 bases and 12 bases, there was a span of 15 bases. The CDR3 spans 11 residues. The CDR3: CASSSGGRWYF. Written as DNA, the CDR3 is TGTGCCAGCAGCTCGGGGGGCCGCTGGTACTTC.